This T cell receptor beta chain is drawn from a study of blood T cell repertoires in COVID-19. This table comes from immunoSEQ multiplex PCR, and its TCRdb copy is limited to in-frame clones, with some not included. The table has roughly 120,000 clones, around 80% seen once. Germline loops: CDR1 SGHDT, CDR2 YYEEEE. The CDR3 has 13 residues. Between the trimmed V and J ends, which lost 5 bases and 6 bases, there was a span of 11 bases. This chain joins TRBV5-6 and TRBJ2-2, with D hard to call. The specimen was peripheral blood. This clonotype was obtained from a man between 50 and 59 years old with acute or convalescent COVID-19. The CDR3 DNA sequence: TGTGCCAGCAGTGCCACATCAGCCGGGGAGCTGTTTTTT. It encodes CASSATSAGELFF.